What follows are 18 T cell receptor beta chains derived from one specimen sequenced in a study of Ad26.COV2.S vaccination and SARS-CoV-2 variants. TCRdb keeps only in-frame clones here, not all; method: immunoSEQ multiplex PCR. The sample has some 190,000 clones; approximately 88% are singletons. The starting material was peripheral blood, obtained after recovery from COVID-19. The receptors shown here come from a human donor who had recovered from COVID-19.

This clone has a single count. V gene TRBV25-1 combines with J gene TRBJ1-2, with D uncertain. Trimming shortened V by 5 bases and J by 0 bases, and 7 bases separated the two germline ends. This CDR3 has 13 residues. Germline V CDR1 and CDR2: MGHDK, SYGVNS. The CDR3 DNA sequence: TGTGCCAGCAGTAGGGAGGCTAACTATGGCTACACCTTC. Translating it yields CASSREANYGYTF.

V is TRBV6-2 or TRBV6-3 and J is TRBJ2-7; D not certain. In germline, CDR1 is MNHEY, CDR2 SVGEGT. V lost 2 bases and J 6 bases, leaving 8 bases between the germline ends. The CDR3 runs 12 residues. CDR3 sequence: CASSYLDGEQYF. CDR3 nucleotides: TGTGCCAGCAGTTACCTAGACGGCGAGCAGTACTTC.

V and J are TRBV4-1 and TRBJ2-1; D possibly corresponds to TRBD2 (6 bases). V gave up 1 base and J gave up 1 base, with 8 bases separating them. This CDR3 is 15 amino acids long. CDR1 and CDR2 from the germline V gene are MGHRA and YSYEKL. The chain's CDR3 is CASSQASGSYNEQFF. The CDR3 nucleotides are TGCGCCAGCAGCCAAGCAAGCGGGTCCTACAATGAGCAGTTCTTC.

The rearrangement joins TRBV5-4 to TRBJ1-6; 9 nucleotides line up with TRBD1. This CDR3 has 16 amino acids. Germline CDR1 SGHNT, CDR2 YYREEE (reference sequence). With 4 bases clipped from V and 10 bases from J, the junction kept 12 bases outside the gene matches. CDR3 nucleotide sequence: TGTGCCAGCAGCGTCCAACAGGGGGCCCCTCTATCACCCCTCCACTTT. Translated, it gives CASSVQQGAPLSPLHF.

The chain is built from TRBV18 and TRBJ2-2; 8 bases agree with TRBD2. The CDR3 extends over 16 amino acids. From germline, CDR1 is KGHSH and CDR2 LQKENI. Losses at the gene ends were 6 bases for V and 2 bases for J; bases not matched to a gene: 8. CDR3 sequence reads: CASSLVTSGNTGELFF. The CDR3 DNA follows: TGTGCCAGCTCGCTGGTAACTAGCGGAAACACCGGGGAGCTGTTTTTT.

The chain links TRBV5-1 to TRBJ1-1; 7 bases fit TRBD1. V was pared by 4 bases and J by 1 base, with 7 bases of the junction left unmatched. The CDR3 is 15 amino acids. Germline V gene lookup returns CDR1 SGHRS and CDR2 YFSETQ. The CDR3 sequence: CASSTTDRTNTEAFF. The DNA for the CDR3 is TGCGCCAGCAGCACGACGGACAGGACGAACACTGAAGCTTTCTTT.

The rearrangement links TRBV19 to TRBJ1-1, with D perhaps TRBD1 (5 bases). Germline V gives CDR1 LNHDA, CDR2 SQIVND (reference sequence). The CDR3 has 14 amino acids. Trimming pared 2 bases from V and 3 bases from J, leaving 10 bases between. CDR3 DNA sequence: TGTGCCAGTAGTATACGGGGGGGAGACACTGAAGCTTTCTTT. Amino acids: CASSIRGGDTEAFF.

The V call is TRBV2, the J call TRBJ1-2, with unresolved D. Germline V lookup: CDR1 SNHLY, CDR2 FYNNEI. This CDR3 has 13 amino acids. V was trimmed by 2 bases and J by 7 bases, leaving 11 bases between them. The CDR3 protein is CASSEHISGGYTF. Written as DNA, the CDR3 is TGTGCCAGCAGTGAACACATTTCGGGTGGCTACACCTTC.

In its sample, this clone was seen a few times. Here the CDR3 DNA reads TGTGCCAGCAGCCTACGGGGCGCAATTCAGCCCCAGCATTTT. This gives the protein CASSLRGAIQPQHF. The V call is TRBV7-6, the J call TRBJ1-5, with D possibly TRBD1 on 5 matching bases. Trimming pared 5 bases from V and 6 bases from J, leaving 14 bases between. Germline V gene lookup returns CDR1 SGHVS and CDR2 FNYEAQ. The CDR3 spans 14 residues.

In its sample, this clone was seen a few times. The gene calls are TRBV28 and TRBJ2-5, with 10 bases fitting TRBD1. Trimming at V came to 3 bases and at J to 5 bases, leaving 6 bases not matched to a gene. The CDR3 covers 15 residues. Germline V CDR1 and CDR2: MDHEN, SYDVKM. The CDR3 reads CASSLRDRGLETQYF. The CDR3 bases are TGTGCCAGCAGTTTGAGGGACAGGGGTCTGGAGACCCAGTACTTC.

The rearrangement uses TRBV27 and TRBJ2-5; 9 positions agree with TRBD2. Germline loops: CDR1 MNHEY, CDR2 SMNVEV (reference sequence). The CDR3 is made up of 13 amino acids. Germline trimming cut 10 bases from V and 4 bases from J; bases unmatched to any gene: 7. The CDR3 here is CAIRRAGGETQYF. In nucleotides, the CDR3 is TGTGCCATCCGCCGAGCGGGGGGAGAGACCCAGTACTTC.

This rearrangement joins TRBV6-6 to TRBJ1-2, with 7 bases identical to TRBD1. The length of the CDR3 is 13 residues. Trimming at V came to 5 bases and at J to 6 bases, leaving 6 bases not matched to a gene. Per the germline V gene, CDR1 is MNHNY and CDR2 is SVGAGI (reference sequence). DNA of the CDR3: TGTGCCAGCAGTGACAGGGAAATTAATGGCTACACCTTC. Encoded protein: CASSDREINGYTF.

The gene calls are TRBV19 and TRBJ2-2; D may correspond to TRBD1 or TRBD2 (5 bases each). The CDR3 spans 15 residues. Trimming removed 7 bases from V and 4 bases from J, with 16 bases in between. The V gene's germline CDR1 is LNHDA and CDR2 SQIVND (reference sequence). CDR3 sequence: CASIPGTFFTGELFF. For the CDR3, the DNA is TGTGCCAGTATCCCGGGGACCTTCTTCACCGGGGAGCTGTTTTTT. Combining the CDR3 with reference TRBV19 and TRBJ2-2 gives the whole variable domain DGGITQSPKYLFRKEGQNVTLSCEQNLNHDAMYWYRQDPGQGLRLIYYSQIVNDFQKGDIAEGYSVSREKKESFPLTVTSAQKNPTAFYLCASIPGTFFTGELFFGEGSRLTVL.

CDR3: CASSHQPGPTETQYF. The CDR3 DNA reads TGTGCCAGCAGCCATCAACCGGGACCTACAGAGACCCAGTACTTC. The rearrangement uses TRBV7-2 and TRBJ2-5, with D tentatively TRBD1 or TRBD2 (5 bases each). From germline, CDR1 is SGHTA and CDR2 FQGNSA. The CDR3 runs 15 residues. Trimming left V 5 bases short and J 4 bases short, with 17 bases between.

This chain connects TRBV2 to TRBJ2-5, with 8 bases that match TRBD2. Trimming removed 4 bases from V and 3 bases from J; junction bases left unmatched: 7. Germline loops: CDR1 SNHLY, CDR2 FYNNEI. This CDR3 comprises 15 residues. CDR3 region: CASSVRGTREETQYF. DNA of the CDR3: TGTGCCAGCAGTGTACGGGGGACTAGGGAAGAGACCCAGTACTTC.

This clone was seen a few times. This sequence joins TRBV7-8 and TRBJ2-7, with a possible D match to TRBD2 (5 bases). Looked up from germline, CDR1 is SGHVS and CDR2 is FQNEAQ. The ends were cut back, 0 bases at V and 0 bases at J, with 12 bases in the middle. This CDR3 has 16 amino acids. CDR3 in amino acids: CASSLALALSSYEQYF. DNA for the CDR3: TGTGCCAGCAGCTTAGCGTTAGCGCTAAGCTCCTACGAGCAGTACTTC.

The V and J genes are TRBV10-1 and TRBJ2-3; the D is unclear. From germline, CDR1 is WNHNN and CDR2 SYGVQD (reference sequence). The CDR3 sequence is 12 residues long. Trimming took off 8 bases at V and 0 bases at J, with 6 bases between the two ends. The CDR3 here is CASGSSTDTQYF. The CDR3 DNA reads TGCGCCAGCGGGTCGAGCACAGATACGCAGTATTTT.

This clone has only one observation. The V and J genes are TRBV15 and TRBJ2-5, with D perhaps matching TRBD2 (6 bases). The CDR3 consists of 16 residues. The V and J ends lost 0 bases and 4 bases respectively, with 15 bases between them. From germline, CDR1 is LNHNV and CDR2 YYDKDF (reference sequence). The CDR3 reads CATSRDGGRRLETQYF. The DNA for the CDR3 is TGTGCCACCAGCAGAGATGGGGGGAGGAGGTTAGAGACCCAGTACTTC.